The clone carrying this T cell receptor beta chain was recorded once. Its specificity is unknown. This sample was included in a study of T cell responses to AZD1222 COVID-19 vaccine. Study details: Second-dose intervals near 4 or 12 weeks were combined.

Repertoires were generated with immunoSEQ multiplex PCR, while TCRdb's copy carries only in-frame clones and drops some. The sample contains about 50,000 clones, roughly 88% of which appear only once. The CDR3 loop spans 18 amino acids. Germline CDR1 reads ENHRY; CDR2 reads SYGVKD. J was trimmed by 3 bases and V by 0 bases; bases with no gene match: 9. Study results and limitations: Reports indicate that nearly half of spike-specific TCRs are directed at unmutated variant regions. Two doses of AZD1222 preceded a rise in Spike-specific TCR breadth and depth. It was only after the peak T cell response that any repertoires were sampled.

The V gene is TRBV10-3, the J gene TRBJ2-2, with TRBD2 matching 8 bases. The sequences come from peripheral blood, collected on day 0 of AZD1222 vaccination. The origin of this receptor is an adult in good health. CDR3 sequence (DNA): TGTGCCATCAGTGAGTCCGGGCCCGGGGGGGGCGACACCGGGGAGCTGTTTTTT. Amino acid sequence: CAISESGPGGGDTGELFF.